The TCR beta chain described here comes from a study of blood T cell repertoires in COVID-19. Across the whole study: Samples of COVID-19 (acute and convalescent) were obtained from the United States, Italy and Spain. In each case, the material was cDNA or gDNA derived from T cells, B-cell-depleted T cells, or PBMCs.

How the authors handled the data: Reference gene primer amplification in the assay estimated nucleated cell counts. This table comes from immunoSEQ multiplex PCR, and its TCRdb copy is limited to in-frame clones, with some not included. V and J calls and clone size follow that table, whereas D and trimming were derived from the DNA. The table includes about 59,000 clones, 90% detected once. Unmatched junction bases numbered 8, after V lost 5 bases and J lost 6 bases. From germline, CDR1 is SNHLY and CDR2 FYNNEI. CDR3 length equals 14 residues. The sample taken for sequencing was peripheral blood. The chain is built from TRBV2 and TRBJ2-7; TRBD1 aligns across 9 bases. The source is a man of 80 years or more with acute or convalescent COVID-19. The chain's CDR3 is CASSPGTGRAEQYF. For the CDR3, the DNA is TGTGCCAGCAGTCCCGGGACAGGGCGAGCCGAGCAGTACTTC.